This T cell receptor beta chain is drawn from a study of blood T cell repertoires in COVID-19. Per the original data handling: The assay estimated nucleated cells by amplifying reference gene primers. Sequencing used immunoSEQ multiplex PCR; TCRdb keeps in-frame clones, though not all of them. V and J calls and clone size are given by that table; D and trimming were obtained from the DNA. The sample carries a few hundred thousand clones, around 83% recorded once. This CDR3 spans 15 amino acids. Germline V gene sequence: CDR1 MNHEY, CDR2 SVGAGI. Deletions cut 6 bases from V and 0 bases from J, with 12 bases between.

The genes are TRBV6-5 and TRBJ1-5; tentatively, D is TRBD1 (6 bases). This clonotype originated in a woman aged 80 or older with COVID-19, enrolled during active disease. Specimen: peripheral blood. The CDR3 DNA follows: TGTGCCAGCAGCCCAGGACAGTATAGCAATCAGCCCCAGCATTTT. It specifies CASSPGQYSNQPQHF.